Following are 4 T cell receptor beta chains from one sample sequenced in a study of cytomegalovirus exposure and HLA in healthy donors. 13 Jbeta primers and 60 Vbeta primers were used for the PCR. Measured with immunoSEQ multiplex PCR; TCRdb has only the in-frame clones, and not every one. In all, the sample yields roughly 140,000 clones. The material sequenced was PBMCs. The receptors come from a man aged 35-49 years in good health and CMV-seronegative.

The rearrangement uses TRBV2 and TRBJ1-6; D gene unclear. This CDR3 region has 14 residues. Germline V gives CDR1 SNHLY, CDR2 FYNNEI. V was shortened by 7 bases and J by 7 bases, with 14 bases between the two germline ends. DNA for the CDR3: TGTGCCAGCACGATCACCGAGGCAAATTCACCCCTCCACTTT. Its translation: CASTITEANSPLHF.

The genes are TRBV6-1 and TRBJ1-1; the match to TRBD1 covers 8 bases. Germline loops: CDR1 MNHNS, CDR2 SASEGT. The CDR3 spans 15 residues. Trimming took 7 bases from V and 1 from J; bases not matched to a gene: 8. The CDR3 DNA is TGTGCCAGCACCACCGGACAGGGACCGAACACTGAAGCTTTCTTT. Translated: CASTTGQGPNTEAFF.

The V call is TRBV5-4, the J call TRBJ1-2; 8 bases agree with TRBD1. The V gene's germline CDR1 is SGHNT and CDR2 YYREEE (reference sequence). CDR3 length equals 13 residues. The V segment lost 5 bases and the J segment 6 bases; nucleotides outside the gene matches: 6. The CDR3 nucleotides are TGTGCCAGCAGTTCAACAGGGGGAAATGGCTACACCTTC. It codes for CASSSTGGNGYTF.

The CDR3 sequence: CASSANTGQGARSGYTF. The CDR3 nucleotides read TGTGCCAGCAGTGCCAATACTGGACAGGGGGCGCGGAGTGGCTACACCTTC. This chain uses TRBV6-1 with TRBJ1-2, with 11 bases fitting TRBD1. The V gene's germline CDR1 is MNHNS and CDR2 SASEGT. The V and J ends lost 4 bases and 7 bases, in that order; junction bases with no gene match: 14. The CDR3 length is 17 residues.